This T cell receptor beta chain appears in the sequencing data of a study of cytomegalovirus exposure and HLA in healthy donors. Study observations and caveats: In a later analysis, most CMV-associated TCR beta chains appeared HLA-restricted. The dataset shows that most TCR sequences were rare, while some public TCRs occurred in many donors. A link between a missense DCLRE1C variant and TCR beta V- and J-gene trimming emerged from a later analysis.

In the case of this clone: Antigen specificity is unknown.

CDR1 and CDR2 from the germline V gene are SSHAT and FNYEAQ (reference sequence). This CDR3 contains 14 residues. Trimming cost V 4 bases and J 2 bases, with 11 bases left between them. With 60 Vbeta and 13 Jbeta primers, the PCR was carried out. Clones were sequenced by immunoSEQ multiplex PCR, and TCRdb holds only the in-frame ones, with some missing. Of 110,000 or so clones detected, around 76% appear once; the ten largest clones hold approximately 12%. The sequence was collected from a woman in her 40s in good health and CMV-seropositive. The sample comprised PBMCs. This rearrangement joins TRBV7-7 to TRBJ2-5, with D perhaps matching TRBD2 (6 bases). The CDR3 reads CASSSPGVQETQYF. The CDR3 DNA sequence: TGTGCCAGCAGCTCCCCGGGGGTTCAAGAGACCCAGTACTTC.